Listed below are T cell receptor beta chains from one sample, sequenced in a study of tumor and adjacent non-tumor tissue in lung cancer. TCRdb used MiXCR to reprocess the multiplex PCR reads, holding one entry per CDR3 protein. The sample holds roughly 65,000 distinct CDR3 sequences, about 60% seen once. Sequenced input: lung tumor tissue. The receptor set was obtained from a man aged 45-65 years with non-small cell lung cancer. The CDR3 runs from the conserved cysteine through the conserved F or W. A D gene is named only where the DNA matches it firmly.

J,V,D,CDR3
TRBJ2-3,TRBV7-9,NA,CASSFKGGRRGKGSTDTQYF
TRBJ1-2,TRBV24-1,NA,CATSDFGQVYDGYTF
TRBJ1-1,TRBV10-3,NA,CAITRDEENTEAFF
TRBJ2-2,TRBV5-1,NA,CASSLILSTTGVLFF
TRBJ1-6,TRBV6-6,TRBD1,CASSIGGSFPNNSSLHF
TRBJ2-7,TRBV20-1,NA,CSARDQGSHVERYF
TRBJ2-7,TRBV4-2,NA,CASSQDAAGSSYEQYF
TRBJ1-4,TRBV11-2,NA,CASNPQTQGQINEKLFF
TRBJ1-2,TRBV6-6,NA,CPSSSGYGYTF
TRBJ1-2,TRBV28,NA,CASRRGRDYTF
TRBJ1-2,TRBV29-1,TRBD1,CSVEENRGYGYTF
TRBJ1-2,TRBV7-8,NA,CAGSPGRDCGYIF
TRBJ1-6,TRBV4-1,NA,CASSPVWGFPPLHF
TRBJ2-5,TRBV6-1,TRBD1,CASSDQDREKAQYF
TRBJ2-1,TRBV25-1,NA,CASGETFHYNEQLF
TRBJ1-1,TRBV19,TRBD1,CASSTPGQKNTEAFF
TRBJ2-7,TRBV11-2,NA,CTSSLGRSARGSHEQYF
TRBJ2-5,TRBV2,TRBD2,CASSVIGGRETQYF
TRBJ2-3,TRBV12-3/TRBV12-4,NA,CTSSQPRGGADKQYF
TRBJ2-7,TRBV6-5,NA,CASSQTVGEQYF
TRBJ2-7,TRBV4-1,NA,CASNQTSIAGQSYEQYF
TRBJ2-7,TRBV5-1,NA,CASSLVVMPYGQYF
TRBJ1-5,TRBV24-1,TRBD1,CATSDPGQGDNQPQHF
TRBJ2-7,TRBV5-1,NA,CASSPGGARSYEQYF
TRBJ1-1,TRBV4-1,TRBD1,CASNLERTGMNTEAFF
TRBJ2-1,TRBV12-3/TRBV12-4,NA,CASTLRLYNGQFF
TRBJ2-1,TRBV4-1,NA,CASSQELATPARDEQFF
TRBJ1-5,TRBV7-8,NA,CASSARDDNQSQHF
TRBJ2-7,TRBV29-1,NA,CSVEDRGGAPYEQCF
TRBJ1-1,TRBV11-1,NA,CASSLAGSEAFF
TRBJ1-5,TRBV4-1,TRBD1,CASSQDTTGNNQPQHF
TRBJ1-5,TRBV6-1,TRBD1,CASSRDRNNQPQHF
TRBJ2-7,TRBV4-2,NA,CASSWGQTYEQYF
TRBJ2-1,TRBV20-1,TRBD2,CSARDQSGNSYNEQFF
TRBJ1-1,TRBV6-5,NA,CASRDTPGFTEAFF
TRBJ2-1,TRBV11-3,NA,CASRGQGGQFF
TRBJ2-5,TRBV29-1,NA,CSVQGEVETQYF
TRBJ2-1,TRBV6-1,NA,CASGQGRRANNEQFF
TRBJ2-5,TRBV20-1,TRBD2,CGASTSGGTEETQHF
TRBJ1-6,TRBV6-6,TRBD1,CASSYDGQEGSPLHF
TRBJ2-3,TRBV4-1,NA,CASSQVSLDPRTDTQYF
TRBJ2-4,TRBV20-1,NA,CSASGGVLAKNIQYF
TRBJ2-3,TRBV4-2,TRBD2,CASSLKGASGIYTDTQYF